These 11 T cell receptor beta chains came from one sample sequenced in a study of shared clonotypes between healthy human individuals. Sequenced by immunoSEQ multiplex PCR; TCRdb stores in-frame clones only, minus some. The table includes approximately 1.5 million clones, less than 99% detected once. The sample consisted of naive CD4+ T cells sorted from blood. Sample subset: CD45RA+ positively selected. Every receptor here comes from a man younger than 45 in good health.

The chain employs TRBV11-2 and TRBJ1-4; D uncertain. This CDR3 has 15 amino acids. Germline CDR1 and CDR2: SGHAT and FQNNGV. V lost 0 bases to trimming and J lost 1 base, with 6 bases between them. CDR3 region: CASSLDWVTNEKLFF. CDR3 coding DNA: TGTGCCAGCAGCTTAGATTGGGTAACTAATGAAAAACTGTTTTTT.

The count of this clone is one. This rearrangement joins TRBV27 to TRBJ2-2; TRBD1 might be the D (5 bases). CDR1 and CDR2 (germline): MNHEY, SMNVEV (reference sequence). The V gene lost 10 bases and the J gene lost 9 bases, with 21 bases spanning the gap. CDR3 length: 14 residues. In nucleotides, the CDR3 is TGTGCCACCCCTGGCAAGCCAGGGAATCGGGAGCTGTTTTTT. It encodes CATPGKPGNRELFF.

The rearrangement uses TRBV6-1 and TRBJ2-5; 11 positions agree with TRBD1. V shed 1 base, J shed 6 bases, and the junction held 7 bases outside the gene matches. Per the germline V gene, CDR1 is MNHNS and CDR2 is SASEGT. The CDR3 runs to 16 residues. As DNA, the CDR3 is TGTGCCAGCAGTGAAGGGGCCGGACAGGGGGCAAAGACCCAGTACTTC. It specifies CASSEGAGQGAKTQYF.

The rearrangement uses TRBV6-5 and TRBJ1-2, with a possible D match to TRBD1 (5 bases). CDR1 and CDR2 (germline): MNHEY, SVGAGI. CDR3 size: 15 residues. V lost 6 bases, J lost 4 bases, and 18 bases lay in between. The CDR3, as DNA: TGTGCCAGCAGCGTCGTGGGGACCTTCCGCTATGGCTACACCTTC. This sequence encodes CASSVVGTFRYGYTF.

The chain joins TRBV7-8 to TRBJ2-7; 10 bases line up with TRBD2. CDR3 length equals 16 residues. From germline, CDR1 is SGHVS and CDR2 FQNEAQ. Unmatched junction bases numbered 8, after V lost 1 base and J lost 5 bases. This chain's CDR3 is CASSLGVAGGPNEQYF. The DNA for the CDR3 is TGTGCCAGCAGCTTAGGCGTAGCGGGAGGCCCCAACGAGCAGTACTTC. The variable domain in full, with the rest retrieved from reference TRBV7-8 and TRBJ2-7, is GAGVSQSPRYKVAKRGQDVALRCDPISGHVSLFWYQQALGQGPEFLTYFQNEAQLDKSGLPSDRFFAERPEGSVSTLKIQRTQQEDSAVYLCASSLGVAGGPNEQYFGPGTRLTVT.

The CDR3 region is CASSDRHAYLGELFF. In nucleotides, the CDR3 is TGTGCCAGCAGTGATAGGCACGCATACTTGGGGGAGCTGTTTTTT. This rearrangement joins TRBV2 to TRBJ2-2, with D hard to call. Per germline, CDR1 SNHLY and CDR2 FYNNEI. The V and J ends lost 3 bases and 8 bases respectively, with 16 bases between them. This CDR3 region has 15 residues. Full variable domain (rest looked up from reference TRBV2 and TRBJ2-2): EPEVTQTPSHQVTQMGQEVILRCVPISNHLYFYWYRQILGQKVEFLVSFYNNEISEKSEIFDDQFSVERPDGSNFTLKIRSTKLEDSAMYFCASSDRHAYLGELFFGEGSRLTVL.

This sequence joins TRBV2 and TRBJ2-7; unclear D gene. This CDR3 is built from 11 residues. Trimming removed 7 bases at V and 2 bases at J, with 6 bases between. From germline, CDR1 is SNHLY and CDR2 FYNNEI. The CDR3 sequence is CASKNTYEQYF. The CDR3 DNA sequence: TGTGCCAGCAAGAACACCTACGAGCAGTACTTC.

The V gene is TRBV27, the J gene TRBJ2-3; 9 nucleotides match TRBD1. The germline V gene has CDR1 MNHEY and CDR2 SMNVEV (reference sequence). CDR3 size: 19 residues. The V gene end was trimmed by 5 bases and the J gene end by 3 bases; junction bases not matched to a gene: 18. Here the CDR3 DNA reads TGTGCCAGCAGTCAATCCCCGGGGACAGGGAGCTTGCGAACAGATACGCAGTATTTT. Translation: CASSQSPGTGSLRTDTQYF.

The chain links TRBV11-3 to TRBJ2-1, with 7 bases lining up with TRBD2. Per the germline V gene, CDR1 is SGHNT and CDR2 is YENEEA. With 0 bases clipped from V and 8 bases from J, the junction kept 4 bases outside the gene matches. The CDR3 has 14 amino acids. CDR3 protein: CASSLEAGVHEQFF. CDR3 sequence (DNA): TGTGCCAGCAGCTTAGAGGCGGGAGTACATGAGCAGTTCTTC.

V gene TRBV18 combines with J gene TRBJ1-1, with D hard to call. Germline CDR1 and CDR2: KGHSH and LQKENI. The CDR3 extends over 14 amino acids. V was cut by 3 bases and J by 5 bases, with 13 bases left in between. The CDR3 protein is CASSPYVGYTEAFF. Written as DNA, the CDR3 is TGTGCCAGCTCACCGTATGTTGGGTATACTGAAGCTTTCTTT.

The V and J genes are TRBV7-2 and TRBJ2-7; TRBD1 is a possible D gene (6 bases). CDR3 size: 15 residues. Trimming pared 1 base from V and 3 bases from J, leaving 13 bases between. Germline assignment: CDR1 SGHTA and CDR2 FQGNSA. The CDR3 coding sequence is TGTGCCAGCAGCTTAGTGCCGGACAGAAGCTACGAGCAGTACTTC. This sequence encodes CASSLVPDRSYEQYF.